The 24 T cell receptor beta chains listed next were all sequenced from one sample in a study of cytomegalovirus exposure and HLA in healthy donors. The PCR used 60 Vbeta and 13 Jbeta primers. Measured with immunoSEQ multiplex PCR; TCRdb has only the in-frame clones, and not every one. This sample yields some 100,000 clones, of which 65% to 75% are seen a single time; roughly 12% belongs to the top ten. The specimen was PBMCs. Every receptor here comes from a woman aged 45-65 years in good health and CMV-seropositive.

The chain carries TRBV7-9 and TRBJ2-7; 7 bases line up with TRBD2. There are 15 residues in the CDR3. Unmatched junction bases numbered 8, after V lost 5 bases and J lost 1 base. The germline gives CDR1 SEHNR, CDR2 FQNEAQ (reference sequence). CDR3 loop: CASSPTGLGSYEQYF. CDR3 sequence (DNA): TGTGCCAGCAGCCCAACCGGACTAGGGTCCTACGAGCAGTACTTC. Full variable domain (rest looked up from reference TRBV7-9 and TRBJ2-7): DTGVSQNPRHKITKRGQNVTFRCDPISEHNRLYWYRQTLGQGPEFLTYFQNEAQLEKSRLLSDRFSAERPKGSFSTLEIQRTEQGDSAMYLCASSPTGLGSYEQYFGPGTRLTVT.

This chain connects TRBV27 to TRBJ1-1; D remains unclear. CDR1 and CDR2 (germline): MNHEY, SMNVEV (reference sequence). The CDR3 totals 14 residues. With 5 bases removed from V and 4 bases from J, the gap between germline ends came to 14 bases. CDR3: CASSEHIRGTEAFF. For the CDR3, the DNA is TGTGCCAGCAGTGAACATATTCGGGGCACTGAAGCTTTCTTT.

V and J are TRBV19 and TRBJ2-7; tentative D call: TRBD2 (6 bases). Per germline, CDR1 LNHDA and CDR2 SQIVND (reference sequence). CDR3 size: 16 residues. V was shortened by 3 bases and J by 2 bases, with 17 bases between the two germline ends. CDR3 residues: CASSIGDGGLTYEQYF. As DNA, the CDR3 is TGTGCCAGTAGTATTGGTGACGGAGGACTAACCTACGAGCAGTACTTC.

This clone was detected once. The chain joins TRBV28 to TRBJ2-3; the D gene is possibly TRBD1 (5 bases). V shed 6 bases and J shed 2 bases, with 18 bases lying between them. The CDR3 is made up of 16 amino acids. Germline V gene lookup returns CDR1 MDHEN and CDR2 SYDVKM. CDR3 nucleotide sequence: TGTGCCAGCAGCAAATCAGGGTTGTCGGACACAGATACGCAGTATTTT. Residues: CASSKSGLSDTDTQYF.

The V call is TRBV4-2, the J call TRBJ2-1, with D maybe TRBD1 (6 bases). V was clipped by 0 bases and J by 2 bases, with 17 bases between them. Germline V gives CDR1 LGHNA, CDR2 YNFKEQ. This CDR3 region has 18 residues. In DNA, the CDR3 is TGTGCCAGCAGCCAAGACGGAAGCGCACAGGGAGCCTACAATGAGCAGTTCTTC. Translation gives CASSQDGSAQGAYNEQFF.

The V call is TRBV7-2, the J call TRBJ1-2, with 9 bases that match TRBD1. Per germline, CDR1 SGHTA and CDR2 FQGNSA. The V segment lost 5 bases and the J segment 2 bases; nucleotides outside the gene matches: 9. The CDR3 is 16 residues long. The CDR3 is CASSLDGTGNNYGYTF. In DNA form, the CDR3 reads TGTGCCAGCAGCCTCGACGGGACAGGGAACAACTATGGCTACACCTTC.

J is TRBJ2-5 and V is TRBV29-1, with 7 positions matching TRBD1. Trimming removed 7 bases from V and 1 base from J; junction bases left unmatched: 3. The CDR3 length is 12 residues. CDR1 and CDR2 from the germline V gene are SQVTM and ANQGSEA. In nucleotides, the CDR3 is TGCAGCGCTGGGACAGTCCAAGAGACCCAGTACTTC. It codes for CSAGTVQETQYF.

The rearrangement links TRBV28 to TRBJ2-5; TRBD2 aligns across 8 bases. This CDR3 has 17 residues. CDR1 and CDR2 from the germline V gene are MDHEN and SYDVKM. With 1 base clipped from V and 4 bases from J, the junction kept 11 bases outside the gene matches. CDR3 nucleotide sequence: TGTGCCAGCAGTTTATCAGGCATAGCGGGACTGGGAGAGACCCAGTACTTC. Its protein product is CASSLSGIAGLGETQYF.

This clone was seen a handful of times. V and J are TRBV2 and TRBJ1-3, with 7 bases fitting TRBD1. CDR3 length equals 15 residues. Looked up from germline, CDR1 is SNHLY and CDR2 is FYNNEI. The J segment lost 2 bases and the V segment lost 7 bases, leaving 8 bases of the junction unmatched. The CDR3 DNA is TGTGCCAGCACTTTTTCGGGACAGACTGGAAACACCATATATTTT. Translating it yields CASTFSGQTGNTIYF.

The rearrangement joins TRBV4-3 to TRBJ2-7, with 9 bases aligning to TRBD2. With 0 bases clipped from V and 1 base from J, the junction kept 7 bases outside the gene matches. The CDR3 is 17 residues long. Germline V gene lookup returns CDR1 LGHNA and CDR2 YSLEER. The CDR3 nucleotides are TGCGCCAGCAGCCAAGATGGGCGGGAGGGCCCATCCTACGAGCAGTACTTC. It is translated as CASSQDGREGPSYEQYF.

This chain links TRBV2 with TRBJ2-7, with 8 positions matching TRBD1. Germline-derived CDR1 and CDR2 are SNHLY and FYNNEI. V was pared by 6 bases and J by 3 bases, with 10 bases of the junction left unmatched. This CDR3 is built from 15 residues. The CDR3 region has the DNA TGTGCCAGCAGCTTCGGGACAGGTAATATCTACGAGCAGTACTTC. Encoded protein: CASSFGTGNIYEQYF.

The rearrangement joins TRBV27 to TRBJ2-7; no reliable D call. The germline V gene has CDR1 MNHEY and CDR2 SMNVEV (reference sequence). Trimming stripped 1 base from V and 0 bases from J, with 13 bases between. There are 16 residues in the CDR3. The CDR3 loop is CASSLYPPRPSYEQYF. CDR3 DNA sequence: TGTGCCAGCAGTTTATACCCCCCTAGGCCCTCCTACGAGCAGTACTTC.

This clone was counted a few times. The chain combines TRBV5-1 with TRBJ1-1; D gene ambiguous. Per the germline V gene, CDR1 is SGHRS and CDR2 is YFSETQ. CDR3 size: 15 residues. Trimming pared 1 base from V and 1 base from J, leaving 11 bases between. CDR3 in amino acids: CASSLIGGENTEAFF. The CDR3 nucleotides are TGCGCCAGCAGCTTGATTGGCGGGGAGAACACTGAAGCTTTCTTT. The whole variable domain, remainder taken from reference TRBV5-1 and TRBJ1-1, is KAGVTQTPRYLIKTRGQQVTLSCSPISGHRSVSWYQQTPGQGLQFLFEYFSETQRNKGNFPGRFSGRQFSNSRSEMNVSTLELGDSALYLCASSLIGGENTEAFFGQGTRLTVV.

CDR3 nucleotides: TGTGCCAGCAGTTTAGGTTCAGGCAGGGGTGGACAAGAGACCCAGTACTTC. This encodes CASSLGSGRGGQETQYF. This chain connects TRBV28 to TRBJ2-5, with TRBD1 as a possible D gene (6 bases). Germline CDR1 MDHEN, CDR2 SYDVKM. V lost 2 bases, J lost 2 bases, and 18 bases lay in between. This CDR3 contains 17 residues. The full variable domain, completed using reference TRBV28 and TRBJ2-5, is DVKVTQSSRYLVKRTGEKVFLECVQDMDHENMFWYRQDPGLGLRLIYFSYDVKMKEKGDIPEGYSVSREKKERFSLILESASTNQTSMYLCASSLGSGRGGQETQYFGPGTRLLVL.

The CDR3 here is CASSRESLRPEAFF. CDR3 in DNA: TGTGCCAGCAGCCGCGAAAGCCTGCGGCCTGAAGCTTTCTTT. The chain carries TRBV6-6 and TRBJ1-1; D not resolved. The CDR3 is 14 amino acids. The V gene lost 6 bases and the J gene lost 6 bases, with 17 bases spanning the gap. Germline V gene lookup returns CDR1 MNHNY and CDR2 SVGAGI (reference sequence).

This clone occurred once. The rearrangement uses TRBV2 and TRBJ2-1; weak D call: TRBD2 (5 bases). V lost 7 bases and J 3 bases, leaving 10 bases between the germline ends. Germline assignment: CDR1 SNHLY and CDR2 FYNNEI. The CDR3 consists of 13 residues. The CDR3 spells CASNSAGYNEQFF. The CDR3 DNA reads as TGTGCCAGCAACTCTGCGGGCTACAATGAGCAGTTCTTC.

V is TRBV4-2 and J is TRBJ1-2; D uncertain. V shed 0 bases and J shed 8 bases, with 19 bases lying between them. The CDR3 sequence is 16 residues long. Per germline, CDR1 LGHNA and CDR2 YNFKEQ. The CDR3 reads CASSQEVSGILEGYTF. CDR3 bases: TGTGCCAGCAGCCAAGAAGTCTCAGGTATTTTAGAGGGCTACACCTTC.

This clone has only one observation. The genes are TRBV2 and TRBJ2-5, with TRBD1 matching 7 bases. Germline-derived CDR1 and CDR2 are SNHLY and FYNNEI. The CDR3 contains 12 residues. V shed 10 bases and J 4 bases; nucleotides not matched to a gene: 6. The CDR3 bases are TGTGCCACGAAGGGGGCAGGAGAGACCCAGTACTTC. Residues: CATKGAGETQYF.

J is TRBJ1-5 and V is TRBV30; tentative D call: TRBD1 (5 bases). V dropped 0 bases and J dropped 4 bases, with 13 bases sitting between them. The CDR3 runs 15 residues. Per the germline V gene, CDR1 is GTSNPN and CDR2 is SVGIG (reference sequence). The CDR3, as DNA: TGTGCCTGGAGTGTAGACCAGGGCCCGAATCAGCCCCAGCATTTT. This encodes CAWSVDQGPNQPQHF.

The chain has TRBV7-2 and TRBJ2-5, with 8 bases aligning to TRBD2. Looked up from germline, CDR1 is SGHTA and CDR2 is FQGNSA. The CDR3 covers 16 residues. V was clipped by 0 bases and J by 5 bases; unmatched bases: 8. The CDR3 DNA reads TGTGCCAGCAGCTTAGCGCCCGCGGGGGGACGGGAGACCCAGTACTTC. Amino acids: CASSLAPAGGRETQYF.

This chain uses TRBV10-1 with TRBJ2-1; 7 bases agree with TRBD2. Germline loops: CDR1 WNHNN, CDR2 SYGVQD (reference sequence). The CDR3 spans 16 residues. Trimming took 3 bases from V and 5 from J; bases not matched to a gene: 10. The CDR3 nucleotides read TGCGCCAGCAGTGAACTCAGGGCGGGGGTAGACAATGAGCAGTTCTTC. Translated: CASSELRAGVDNEQFF.

This chain joins TRBV27 and TRBJ2-7, with 9 positions matching TRBD2. The CDR3 is 14 amino acids. After removal of 2 bases from V and 4 bases from J, the junction contained 3 bases not matched to a gene. Germline V CDR1 and CDR2: MNHEY, SMNVEV (reference sequence). DNA of the CDR3: TGTGCCAGCAGTTTAAGCGGGGGGCGGTACGAGCAGTACTTC. Its translation: CASSLSGGRYEQYF.

CDR3 sequence: CASSQQPSGGQYF. DNA for the CDR3: TGTGCCAGCAGCCAACAGCCTAGCGGGGGGCAGTATTTT. The gene calls are TRBV14 and TRBJ2-3; 10 nucleotides line up with TRBD2. This CDR3 comprises 13 residues. From germline, CDR1 is SGHDN and CDR2 FVKESK. With 2 bases clipped from V and 11 bases from J, the junction kept 4 bases outside the gene matches.

The rearrangement links TRBV19 to TRBJ2-3, with D unclear. Trimming cost V 3 bases and J 2 bases, with 9 bases left between them. Per germline, CDR1 LNHDA and CDR2 SQIVND (reference sequence). The length of the CDR3 is 14 residues. The CDR3 loop reads CASSILEHTDTQYF. In DNA form, the CDR3 reads TGTGCCAGTAGTATCCTGGAGCACACAGATACGCAGTATTTT.